Below, 9 T cell receptor beta chains from the same sample are listed, as sequenced in a study of cytomegalovirus exposure and HLA in healthy donors. Assay used: immunoSEQ multiplex PCR; TCRdb lists only in-frame clones, some missing. This repertoire shows some 110,000 clones, 75% to 90% found once; its top ten account for less than 4.5%. Sequenced sample: PBMCs. These receptors were obtained from a man aged 18-30 years in good health and CMV-seropositive.

The V call is TRBV14, the J call TRBJ2-5; no reliable D call. CDR3 length: 14 residues. V lost 0 bases and J 9 bases, leaving 14 bases between the germline ends. Germline CDR1 is SGHDN and CDR2 is FVKESK. In DNA, the CDR3 is TGTGCCAGCAGCCAAGATTGGCGACTGCCCCCCCAGTACTTC. Amino acid sequence: CASSQDWRLPPQYF.

This clone appeared a few times. This chain links TRBV4-2 with TRBJ1-1; 7 positions match TRBD1. CDR1 and CDR2 (germline): LGHNA, YNFKEQ. The CDR3 spans 12 residues. The junction had 4 bases not matched to a gene; V was cut back by 1 base and J by 11 bases. The CDR3 reads CASSQARGQAFF. The CDR3 bases are TGTGCCAGCAGCCAAGCCCGGGGACAGGCTTTCTTT.

The chain recombines TRBV13 with TRBJ1-1, with D unresolved. CDR1 and CDR2 from the germline V gene are PRHDT and FYEKMQ (reference sequence). CDR3 length: 14 residues. V was shortened by 3 bases and J by 2 bases, with 10 bases between the two germline ends. The CDR3 protein is CASSFGQANTEAFF. The CDR3, as DNA: TGTGCCAGCAGCTTTGGGCAAGCAAACACTGAAGCTTTCTTT.

The chain is built from TRBV7-6 and TRBJ1-1; D gene uncertain. The V gene's germline CDR1 is SGHVS and CDR2 FNYEAQ. Trimming removed 1 base at V and 8 bases at J, with 11 bases between. This CDR3 has 13 amino acids. The CDR3 DNA follows: TGTGCCAGCAGCTTAGACGGGAGGAGAGAAGCTTTCTTT. It translates to CASSLDGRREAFF.

This chain uses TRBV7-8 with TRBJ1-3; D gene uncertain. V shed 5 bases and J shed 4 bases, with 12 bases lying between them. Germline V gene data show CDR1 as SGHVS and CDR2 as FQNEAQ. The CDR3 spans 14 residues. The CDR3 sequence is CASSLTAKGNTIYF. For the CDR3, the DNA is TGTGCCAGCAGCCTAACCGCAAAGGGAAACACCATATATTTT.

V and J are TRBV7-2 and TRBJ2-1, with 8 bases identical to TRBD2. The CDR3 is made up of 18 amino acids. The germline V gene has CDR1 SGHTA and CDR2 FQGNSA. Unmatched junction bases numbered 15, after V lost 1 base and J lost 7 bases. CDR3 sequence (DNA): TGTGCCAGCAGCTTAGACTGGTCCCTAGCGGGCCCGGGGAATGAGCAGTTCTTC. It yields the protein CASSLDWSLAGPGNEQFF.

The chain has TRBV13 and TRBJ2-2; D not certain. CDR1 PRHDT and CDR2 FYEKMQ come from the germline V gene (reference sequence). V was clipped by 5 bases and J by 6 bases, with 7 bases between them. This CDR3 contains 12 residues. CDR3 sequence (DNA): TGTGCCAGCAGCCGGGTTTCCGGGGAGCTGTTTTTT. Its protein product is CASSRVSGELFF.

This clone came up a few times. The V and J genes are TRBV7-2 and TRBJ1-5; D is perhaps TRBD1 (6 bases). Germline CDR1 SGHTA, CDR2 FQGNSA. Trimming cost V 6 bases and J 2 bases, with 14 bases left between them. The CDR3 has 15 residues. The CDR3 is CASRTGAGGNQPQHF. In DNA, the CDR3 is TGTGCCAGCAGGACAGGAGCCGGAGGCAATCAGCCCCAGCATTTT.

The chain combines TRBV15 with TRBJ2-1; possible D gene TRBD1, 5 bases. Germline V gene sequence: CDR1 LNHNV, CDR2 YYDKDF (reference sequence). The CDR3 has 14 amino acids. Trimming removed 5 bases from V and 10 bases from J, with 18 bases in between. This chain's CDR3 is CATSRQGGLFEQFF. In DNA form, the CDR3 reads TGTGCCACCAGCCGGCAGGGTGGATTGTTCGAGCAGTTCTTC.